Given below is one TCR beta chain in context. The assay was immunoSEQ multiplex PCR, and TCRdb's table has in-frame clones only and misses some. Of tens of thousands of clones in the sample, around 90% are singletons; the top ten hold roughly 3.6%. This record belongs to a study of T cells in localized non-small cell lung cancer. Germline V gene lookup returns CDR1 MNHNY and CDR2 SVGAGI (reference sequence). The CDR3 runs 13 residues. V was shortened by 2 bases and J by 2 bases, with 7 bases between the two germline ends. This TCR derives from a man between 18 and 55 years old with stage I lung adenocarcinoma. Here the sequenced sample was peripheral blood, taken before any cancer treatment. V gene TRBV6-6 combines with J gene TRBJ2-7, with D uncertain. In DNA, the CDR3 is TGTGCCAGCAGTTACCTGGAAACCTACGAGCAGTACTTC. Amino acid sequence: CASSYLETYEQYF.